The entry below describes one TCR beta chain. The antigen remains undetermined. The J segment lost 10 bases and the V segment lost 0 bases, leaving 12 bases of the junction unmatched. The CDR3 consists of 17 residues. Germline lookup yields CDR1 MNHNS and CDR2 SASEGT. Sequenced by immunoSEQ multiplex PCR; TCRdb stores in-frame clones only, minus some. The sample yields tens of thousands of clones, nearly 90% seen once. This sample was included in a study of OX40 agonist ivuxolimab in advanced cancers. Study in general: Every 2 weeks, patients got intravenous ivuxolimab at one of six dose levels (0.01-10 mg/kg). Each dose-escalation patient presented with hepatocellular carcinoma, melanoma, renal cell or head and neck cancer. Patients with prior anti-PD-1, anti-PD-L1 or anti-CTLA-4 therapy were eligible; about 41% had some.

Study results and limitations: CD8+ T cells averaged more expanded clones than CD4+.

V and J are TRBV6-1 and TRBJ2-1; 10 bases line up with TRBD2. Sequenced here: CD4+ or CD8+ T cells sorted from blood, sampled in a trial of the OX40 agonist ivuxolimab. The receptor comes from an adult with an advanced solid tumor such as melanoma, head and neck, liver or kidney cancer. The CDR3 nucleotides read TGTGCCAGCAGTGAAGCGCCTGACAGCCCGGGACTAGCGGAGCAGTTCTTC. Encoded protein: CASSEAPDSPGLAEQFF.